One T cell receptor (beta chain) is described in this entry. The antigen is unknown. Measured with immunoSEQ multiplex PCR; TCRdb has only the in-frame clones, and not every one. The sample has roughly 180,000 clones, approximately 80% seen once. These data belong to a study of cytotoxic CD8 clonotypes in ibrutinib-treated CLL. Study findings and constraints: Higher circulating CD8+ T-cell counts strongly accompanied higher baseline clonality, above age-matched healthy donors.

There are 14 residues in the CDR3. Germline values: CDR1 GTSNPN, CDR2 SVGIG (reference sequence). V was cut by 0 bases and J by 4 bases, with 12 bases left in between. The rearrangement uses TRBV30 and TRBJ1-2; D is perhaps TRBD1 (6 bases). The sequencing here drew on PBMCs, taken after 24 months of ibrutinib treatment. This TCR came from a human donor with chronic lymphocytic leukemia. The CDR3 DNA sequence: TGTGCCTGGAGTGTACAGTGGGGGCCCTATGGCTACACCTTC. Amino acid sequence: CAWSVQWGPYGYTF.